A single sample gave rise to the 9 T cell receptor beta chains below, sequenced in a study of human T cells and chemical hapten exposure. TCRdb ran MiXCR on the RACE reads and lists one entry per CDR3 protein. The sample lists tens of thousands of distinct CDR3 sequences, over 9.5% occurring once. This sample's time point: patch test 2, 6 weeks after DPC sensitization. Treatment in this sample: therapeutic diphenylcyclopropenone sensitization with weekly scalp DPC. Specimen: whole blood, collected in connection with sensitization to the hapten diphenylcyclopropenone (DPC). The receptor source for this set is a woman in her forties or fifties with alopecia areata. Some clones in this sample may be carry-over from other donors' samples.

The genes are TRBV7-2 and TRBJ1-1, with D uncertain. Germline CDR1 is SGHTA and CDR2 is FQGNSA. The CDR3 has 13 amino acids. V was pared by 2 bases and J by 1 base, with 5 bases between. CDR3 DNA: TGTGCCAGCAGCTTACAACGGAACACTGAAGCTTTCTTT. Protein sequence: CASSLQRNTEAFF.

This clonotype occurred many times. The CDR3 nucleotides are TGCGCCAGCAGCCCATCTCGCGTAGGGGACTACGAGCAGTACTTC. It encodes CASSPSRVGDYEQYF. The chain employs TRBV4-3 and TRBJ2-7; D perhaps matches TRBD1 (5 bases). Germline V CDR1 and CDR2: LGHNA, YSLEER. The CDR3 has 15 residues. Trimming left V 4 bases short and J 3 bases short, with 16 bases between.

Many counts were recorded for this clonotype. The V and J genes are TRBV7-9 and TRBJ1-5, with D maybe TRBD1 (5 bases). The CDR3 length is 17 residues. Trimming removed 1 base from V and 1 base from J, with 14 bases in between. Germline V gene sequence: CDR1 SEHNR, CDR2 FQNEAQ (reference sequence). Here the CDR3 DNA reads TGTGCCAGCAGCTTAGATGTAGCGGGGGGAAGCAATCAGCCCCAGCATTTT. It codes for CASSLDVAGGSNQPQHF. Filled out from reference TRBV7-9 and TRBJ1-5, the complete variable domain reads DTGVSQNPRHKITKRGQNVTFRCDPISEHNRLYWYRQTLGQGPEFLTYFQNEAQLEKSRLLSDRFSAERPKGSFSTLEIQRTEQGDSAMYLCASSLDVAGGSNQPQHFGDGTRLSIL.

This clonotype was detected once. Given a much more abundant clone one base away, this may be a read error. The V and J genes are TRBV4-1 and TRBJ1-1, with 7 nucleotides matching TRBD1. Germline lookup yields CDR1 MGHRA and CDR2 YSYEKL. The CDR3 contains 14 residues. Here the CDR3 reads CASSPGQLNTKAFF. The CDR3 DNA sequence: TGCGCCAGCAGTCCGGGACAGCTGAACACTAAAGCTTTCTTT.

This clonotype was observed at least ten times. An end of the junction does not agree with germline; a read error may underlie this. The rearrangement joins TRBV28 to TRBJ2-3, with 11 bases identical to TRBD1. The CDR3 has 15 residues. Germline assignment: CDR1 MDHEN and CDR2 SYDVKM. CDR3 sequence: CSSSPGTGGRDTQYF. CDR3 sequence (DNA): TGTTCCAGCAGTCCCGGGACAGGGGGTCGAGATACGCAGTATTTT. Full variable domain (outside the CDR3, taken from reference TRBV28 and TRBJ2-3): DVKVTQSSRYLVKRTGEKVFLECVQDMDHENMFWYRQDPGLGLRLIYFSYDVKMKEKGDIPEGYSVSREKKERFSLILESASTNQTSMYLCSSSPGTGGRDTQYFGPGTRLTVL.

The V and J genes are TRBV18 and TRBJ2-1, with TRBD2 matching 10 bases. Germline CDR1 KGHSH, CDR2 LQKENI. V was clipped by 0 bases and J by 9 bases; unmatched bases: 11. The CDR3 has 17 residues. The CDR3 DNA is TGTGCCAGCTCACCACCGCGTCTAGCGGGAGCATCCGTTGAGCAGTTCTTC. Translated: CASSPPRLAGASVEQFF. Filled out from reference TRBV18 and TRBJ2-1, the complete variable domain reads NAGVMQNPRHLVRRRGQEARLRCSPMKGHSHVYWYRQLPEEGLKFMVYLQKENIIDESGMPKERFSAEFPKEGPSILRIQQVVRGDSAAYFCASSPPRLAGASVEQFFGPGTRLTVL.

The chain has TRBV20-1 and TRBJ1-1; unclear D gene. V shed 2 bases and J shed 5 bases, with 9 bases lying between them. This CDR3 has 12 residues. The germline V gene has CDR1 DFQATT and CDR2 SNEGSKA (reference sequence). CDR3 residues: CSARTKATEAFF. The CDR3 nucleotides read TGCAGTGCTAGAACTAAGGCAACTGAAGCTTTCTTT.

This clonotype came up many times. The V call is TRBV28, the J call TRBJ1-2; D is uncertain. The V gene lost 7 bases and the J gene lost 8 bases, with 11 bases spanning the gap. The germline V gene encodes CDR1 MDHEN and CDR2 SYDVKM. This CDR3 comprises 11 residues. CDR3: CASNQNWGYTF. For the CDR3, the DNA is TGTGCCAGCAACCAGAACTGGGGCTACACCTTC.

This clonotype was seen many times. The chain carries TRBV11-2 and TRBJ2-7, with 7 bases fitting TRBD2. The V gene end was trimmed by 5 bases and the J gene end by 2 bases; junction bases not matched to a gene: 12. Germline assignment: CDR1 SGHAT and CDR2 FQNNGV. This CDR3 contains 16 residues. CDR3 region: CASSIRAGVTPYEQYF. The CDR3, as DNA: TGTGCCAGCAGCATCCGCGCGGGAGTAACCCCCTACGAGCAGTACTTC.